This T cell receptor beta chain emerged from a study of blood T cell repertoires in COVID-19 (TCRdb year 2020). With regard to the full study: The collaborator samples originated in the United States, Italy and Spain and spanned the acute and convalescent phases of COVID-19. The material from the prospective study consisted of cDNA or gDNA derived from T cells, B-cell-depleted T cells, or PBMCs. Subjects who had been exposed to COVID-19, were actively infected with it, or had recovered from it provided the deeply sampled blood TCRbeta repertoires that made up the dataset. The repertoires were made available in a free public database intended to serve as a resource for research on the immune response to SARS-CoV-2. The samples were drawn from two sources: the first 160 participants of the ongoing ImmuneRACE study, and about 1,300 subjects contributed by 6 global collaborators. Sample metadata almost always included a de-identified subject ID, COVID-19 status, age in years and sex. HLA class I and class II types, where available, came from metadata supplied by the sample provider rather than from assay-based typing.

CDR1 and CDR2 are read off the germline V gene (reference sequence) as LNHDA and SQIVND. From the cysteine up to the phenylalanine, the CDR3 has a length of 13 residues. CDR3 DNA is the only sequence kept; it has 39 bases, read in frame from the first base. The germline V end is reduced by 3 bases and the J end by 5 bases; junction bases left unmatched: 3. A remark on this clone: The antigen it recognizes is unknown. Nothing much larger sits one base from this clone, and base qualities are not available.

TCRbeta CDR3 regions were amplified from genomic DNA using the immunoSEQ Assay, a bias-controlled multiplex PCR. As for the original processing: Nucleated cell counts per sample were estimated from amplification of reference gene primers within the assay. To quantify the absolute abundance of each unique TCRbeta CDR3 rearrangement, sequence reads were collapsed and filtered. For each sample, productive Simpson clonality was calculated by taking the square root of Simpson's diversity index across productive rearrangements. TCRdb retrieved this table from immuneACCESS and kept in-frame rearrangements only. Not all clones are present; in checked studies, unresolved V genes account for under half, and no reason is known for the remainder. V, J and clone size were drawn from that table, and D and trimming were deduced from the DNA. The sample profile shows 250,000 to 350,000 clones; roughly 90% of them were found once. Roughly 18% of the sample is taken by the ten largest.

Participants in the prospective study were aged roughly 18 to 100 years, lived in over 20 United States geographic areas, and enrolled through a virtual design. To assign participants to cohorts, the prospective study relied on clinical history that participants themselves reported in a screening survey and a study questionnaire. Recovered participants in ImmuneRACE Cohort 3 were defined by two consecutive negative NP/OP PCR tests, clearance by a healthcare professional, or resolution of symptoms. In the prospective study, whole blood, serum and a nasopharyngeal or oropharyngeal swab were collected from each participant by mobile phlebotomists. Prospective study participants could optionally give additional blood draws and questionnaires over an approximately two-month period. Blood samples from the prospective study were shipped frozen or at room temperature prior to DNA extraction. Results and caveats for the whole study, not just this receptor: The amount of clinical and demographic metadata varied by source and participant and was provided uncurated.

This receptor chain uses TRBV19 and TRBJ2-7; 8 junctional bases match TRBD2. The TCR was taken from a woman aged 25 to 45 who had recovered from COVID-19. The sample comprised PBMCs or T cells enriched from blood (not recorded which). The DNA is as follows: TGTGCCAGTAGTATCGGGGGACTAGACGAGCAGTACTTC. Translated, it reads CASSIGGLDEQYF.